This T cell receptor beta chain was captured in a study of vaccination and CD4 T cells after COVID-19. Study in general: Collection of post-COVID samples occurred a median 101 days after diagnosis, spanning a range of 35 to 161. Regarding the study as a whole: The study found median SARS-CoV-2-reactive clonotypes rising from roughly 22 to 38, not significantly.

Sequence data for DNA of cultured CD4+ T cells were generated by the Oncomine TCR Beta short-read assay. DNA came from CD4+ T cells after culture. One entry per CDR3 protein results from TCRdb running MiXCR on the PCR reads. The sample contains 7,500 to 8,500 distinct CDR3 sequences, about 56% of which appear only once. The CDR3 extends over 15 amino acids. Treatment of the sample: approximately 9-day PBMC culture with coronavirus spike peptide pools or control peptides (ViraFEST assay). Comment on this clonotype: The target antigen is unknown.

The receptor was isolated from a human donor who had recovered from COVID-19. This rearrangement joins TRBV21-1 to TRBJ1-6. TRBV21-1 is flagged as a pseudogene. What was sequenced was CD4+ T cells from blood, cultured in vitro. The CDR3 here is CASSKATLVDSPLHF. CDR3 DNA sequence: TGTGCCAGCAGCAAAGCGACACTGGTGGATTCACCCCTCCACTTT.